The clone carrying this T cell receptor beta chain was seen a single time. Its antigen remains unidentified. One end of the junction fails to match germline, which may point to a read error. Reverse transcription of roughly 0.5 ug total RNA with a constant-region primer produced TCR beta cDNA. Construction of TCR beta libraries relied on three successive nested multiplex PCR rounds employing slightly modified ARM-PCR. Rounds one and two of PCR, each of around 9 cycles, were primed with TRBV1-TRBV30 forward primers and a C-beta reverse primer. TCRdb re-analysed the multiplex PCR reads in MiXCR, keeping a single row per CDR3 protein. The sample includes about 300,000 distinct CDR3 sequences, about 60% seen only once; the top ten take 9%. Unsorted whole blood supplied the blood RNA, and germline DNA was isolated too. Chronic HBV infection, which was untreated, was present in the patients. The data are from a study of tumor-infiltrating lymphocytes in primary liver carcinoma.

Germline V lookup: CDR1 SGHAT, CDR2 FQDESV (reference sequence). The CDR3 has 15 residues. Overall study results and limits: With p = 0.039, the top-250-clone fraction in tumors significantly exceeded that in blood.

Sequenced: peripheral blood. This receptor was identified in a man aged 35 to 55 with primary liver carcinoma and hepatitis B virus infection. The gene calls are TRBV11-1 and TRBJ2-1; 7 nucleotides agree with TRBD1. The CDR3 is CAGRPGTVGYNEQFF. CDR3 DNA sequence: TGTGCCGGCAGACCCGGGACAGTGGGCTACAATGAGCAGTTCTTC.